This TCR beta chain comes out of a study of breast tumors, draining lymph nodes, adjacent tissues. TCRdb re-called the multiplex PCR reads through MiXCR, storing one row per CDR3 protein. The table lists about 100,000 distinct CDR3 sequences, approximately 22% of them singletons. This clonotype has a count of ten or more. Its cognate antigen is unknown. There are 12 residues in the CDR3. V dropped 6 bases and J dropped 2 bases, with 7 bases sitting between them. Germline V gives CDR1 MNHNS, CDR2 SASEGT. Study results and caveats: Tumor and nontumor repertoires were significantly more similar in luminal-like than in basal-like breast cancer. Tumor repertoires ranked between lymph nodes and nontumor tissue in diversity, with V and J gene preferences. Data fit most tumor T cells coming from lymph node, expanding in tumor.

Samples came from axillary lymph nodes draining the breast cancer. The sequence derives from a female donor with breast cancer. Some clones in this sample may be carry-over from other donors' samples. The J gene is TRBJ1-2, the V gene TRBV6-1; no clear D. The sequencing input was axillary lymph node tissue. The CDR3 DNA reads TGTGCCAGCAGGGCCGAGAACTATGGCTACACCTTC. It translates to CASRAENYGYTF.